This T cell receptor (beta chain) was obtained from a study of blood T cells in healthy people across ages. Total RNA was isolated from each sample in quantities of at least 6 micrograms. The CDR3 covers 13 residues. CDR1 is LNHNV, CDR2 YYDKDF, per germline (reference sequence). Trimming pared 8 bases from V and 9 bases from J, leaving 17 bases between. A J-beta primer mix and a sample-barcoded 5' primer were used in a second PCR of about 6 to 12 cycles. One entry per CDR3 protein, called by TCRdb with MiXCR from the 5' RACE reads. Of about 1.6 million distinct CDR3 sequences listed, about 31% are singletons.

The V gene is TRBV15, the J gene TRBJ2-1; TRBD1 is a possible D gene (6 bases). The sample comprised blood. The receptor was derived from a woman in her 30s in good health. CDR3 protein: CATGDILPGEQFF. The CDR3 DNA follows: TGTGCCACCGGGGACATTCTCCCGGGTGAGCAGTTCTTC. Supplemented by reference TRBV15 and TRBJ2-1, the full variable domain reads DAMVIQNPRYQVTQFGKPVTLSCSQTLNHNVMYWYQQKSSQAPKLLFHYYDKDFNNEADTPDNFQSRRPNTSFCFLDIRSPGLGDTAMYLCATGDILPGEQFFGPGTRLTVL.